This T cell receptor beta chain originates from a study of OX40 agonist ivuxolimab in advanced cancers. CDR1 and CDR2 (germline): GTSNPN, SVGIG (reference sequence). V gave up 3 bases and J gave up 3 bases; unmatched junction bases: 7. The CDR3 is 14 amino acids. Only in-frame clones appear in the TCRdb table, and some are missing; sequencing was by immunoSEQ multiplex PCR. Of tens of thousands of clones in the sample, about 86% were seen once. The TCR was taken from an adult with an advanced solid tumor such as melanoma, head and neck, liver or kidney cancer. V usage is TRBV30 and J usage is TRBJ1-2; 7 positions agree with TRBD1. The sample was CD4+ or CD8+ T cells sorted from blood, taken in a trial of the OX40 agonist ivuxolimab. The CDR3 DNA follows: TGTGCCTGGAGAGTAGGACAGGCGTACTATGGCTACACCTTC. Translated, it gives CAWRVGQAYYGYTF.